What follows describes a single T cell receptor beta chain. No antigen is known for it. The input lacks base qualities; no much larger clone sits a single base away. This specimen belongs to a study of blood T cell repertoires in COVID-19 (dated by TCRdb to the early 2020s). A note on the overall study: Samples from collaborators originated in the United States, Italy and Spain and spanned both the acute and convalescent phases of COVID-19. The material from the prospective study consisted of cDNA or gDNA derived from T cells, B-cell-depleted T cells, or PBMCs. Deeply sampled blood TCRbeta repertoires from subjects exposed to, actively infected with, or recovered from COVID-19 were included in the dataset. A freely available public database, intended as a resource for researchers studying the immune response to SARS-CoV-2, is where the repertoires were released. The samples were drawn from two sources: the first 160 participants of the ongoing ImmuneRACE study, and about 1,300 subjects contributed by 6 global collaborators. A de-identified subject ID, COVID-19 status, age in years and sex were almost always included in the sample metadata. HLA class I and class II types, where available, came from metadata supplied by the sample provider rather than from assay-based typing. Overall study results and their limits: Clinical and demographic metadata were provided uncurated, with the amount varying by source and participant.

TCRbeta CDR3 regions were amplified from genomic DNA by means of the immunoSEQ Assay, a bias-controlled multiplex PCR. The paper's data handling went like this. The number of nucleated cells in each sample was estimated from the amplification of reference gene primers within the assay. To quantify the absolute abundance of each unique TCRbeta CDR3 rearrangement, sequence reads were collapsed and filtered. Productive Simpson clonality was computed per sample as the square root of Simpson's diversity index over productive rearrangements. TCRdb carries this immuneACCESS record with in-frame sequences only. Its versions omit some clonotypes, under half of them owing to an unresolved V gene in the studies checked, with the rest unexplained. That table gives V, J and clone size, and the DNA gave D and trimming. Counted in this sample were about 220,000 clones; roughly four fifths of them appeared once. About 15% of the sample belongs to the ten largest clones.

The germline V gene supplies CDR1 SGHVT and CDR2 SQSDAQ. Including the terminal cysteine and phenylalanine, the CDR3 comprises 17 residues. The kept DNA is CDR3 alone, 51 bases in frame from the first base. Cut back by 5 bases and 3 bases, the V and J ends lie 20 bases apart. In the prospective study, participants were about 18 to 100 years old, resided in about 25 geographic areas of the United States, and were enrolled through a virtual design. Cohort assignment in the prospective study relied on participant-reported clinical history from a screening survey and a study questionnaire. Recovered participants in ImmuneRACE Cohort 3 were defined as having two consecutive negative NP/OP PCR tests, clearance from a healthcare professional, or resolution of symptoms. Mobile phlebotomists in the prospective study collected whole blood, serum and a nasopharyngeal or oropharyngeal swab from every participant. Participants in the prospective study had the option to provide additional blood draws and questionnaires over an approximately 2-month period. Prospective study blood samples were shipped either frozen or at room temperature before DNA extraction.

This chain is built from TRBV7-4 and TRBJ1-5, with TRBD1 perhaps the D gene, on 5 matching bases. This clonotype originated in a man between 35 and 55 years old who had recovered from COVID-19. The specimen was PBMCs or T cells enriched from blood (not recorded which). The DNA sequence reads TGTGCCAGCAGCGACCGGGACTCCCATGAGGTCAATCAGCCCCAGCATTTT. It codes for CASSDRDSHEVNQPQHF. The CDR3 plus the reference TRBV7-4 and TRBJ1-5 genes for the other parts give the full variable domain: GAGVSQSPRYKVAKRGRDVALRCDSISGHVTLYWYRQTLGQGSEVLTYSQSDAQRDKSGRPSGRFSAERPERSVSTLKIQRTEQGDSAVYLCASSDRDSHEVNQPQHFGDGTRLSIL.